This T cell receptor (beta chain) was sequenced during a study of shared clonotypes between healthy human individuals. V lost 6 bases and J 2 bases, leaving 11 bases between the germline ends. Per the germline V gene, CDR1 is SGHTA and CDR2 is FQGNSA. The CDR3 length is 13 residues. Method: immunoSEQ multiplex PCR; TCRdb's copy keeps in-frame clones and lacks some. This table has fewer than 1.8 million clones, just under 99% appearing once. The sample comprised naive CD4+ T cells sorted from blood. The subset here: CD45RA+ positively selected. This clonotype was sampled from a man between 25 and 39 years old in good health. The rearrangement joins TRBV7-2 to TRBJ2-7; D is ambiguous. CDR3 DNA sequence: TGTGCCAGCAGTGAACAGAGCCCCTACGAGCAGTACTTC. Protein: CASSEQSPYEQYF.